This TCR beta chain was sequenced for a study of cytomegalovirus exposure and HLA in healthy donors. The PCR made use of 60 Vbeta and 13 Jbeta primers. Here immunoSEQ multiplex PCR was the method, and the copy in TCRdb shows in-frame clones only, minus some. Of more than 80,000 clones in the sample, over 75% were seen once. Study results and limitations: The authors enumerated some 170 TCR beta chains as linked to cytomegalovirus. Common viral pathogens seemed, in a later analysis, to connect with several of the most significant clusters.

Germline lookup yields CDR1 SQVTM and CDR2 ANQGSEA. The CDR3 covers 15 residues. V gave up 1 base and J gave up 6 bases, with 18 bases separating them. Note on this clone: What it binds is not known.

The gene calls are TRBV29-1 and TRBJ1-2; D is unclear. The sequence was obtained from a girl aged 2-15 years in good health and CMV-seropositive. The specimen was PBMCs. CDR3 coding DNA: TGCAGCGTTGAAGCCCCGGGTCTGGGAGGAAATGGCTACACCTTC. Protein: CSVEAPGLGGNGYTF.